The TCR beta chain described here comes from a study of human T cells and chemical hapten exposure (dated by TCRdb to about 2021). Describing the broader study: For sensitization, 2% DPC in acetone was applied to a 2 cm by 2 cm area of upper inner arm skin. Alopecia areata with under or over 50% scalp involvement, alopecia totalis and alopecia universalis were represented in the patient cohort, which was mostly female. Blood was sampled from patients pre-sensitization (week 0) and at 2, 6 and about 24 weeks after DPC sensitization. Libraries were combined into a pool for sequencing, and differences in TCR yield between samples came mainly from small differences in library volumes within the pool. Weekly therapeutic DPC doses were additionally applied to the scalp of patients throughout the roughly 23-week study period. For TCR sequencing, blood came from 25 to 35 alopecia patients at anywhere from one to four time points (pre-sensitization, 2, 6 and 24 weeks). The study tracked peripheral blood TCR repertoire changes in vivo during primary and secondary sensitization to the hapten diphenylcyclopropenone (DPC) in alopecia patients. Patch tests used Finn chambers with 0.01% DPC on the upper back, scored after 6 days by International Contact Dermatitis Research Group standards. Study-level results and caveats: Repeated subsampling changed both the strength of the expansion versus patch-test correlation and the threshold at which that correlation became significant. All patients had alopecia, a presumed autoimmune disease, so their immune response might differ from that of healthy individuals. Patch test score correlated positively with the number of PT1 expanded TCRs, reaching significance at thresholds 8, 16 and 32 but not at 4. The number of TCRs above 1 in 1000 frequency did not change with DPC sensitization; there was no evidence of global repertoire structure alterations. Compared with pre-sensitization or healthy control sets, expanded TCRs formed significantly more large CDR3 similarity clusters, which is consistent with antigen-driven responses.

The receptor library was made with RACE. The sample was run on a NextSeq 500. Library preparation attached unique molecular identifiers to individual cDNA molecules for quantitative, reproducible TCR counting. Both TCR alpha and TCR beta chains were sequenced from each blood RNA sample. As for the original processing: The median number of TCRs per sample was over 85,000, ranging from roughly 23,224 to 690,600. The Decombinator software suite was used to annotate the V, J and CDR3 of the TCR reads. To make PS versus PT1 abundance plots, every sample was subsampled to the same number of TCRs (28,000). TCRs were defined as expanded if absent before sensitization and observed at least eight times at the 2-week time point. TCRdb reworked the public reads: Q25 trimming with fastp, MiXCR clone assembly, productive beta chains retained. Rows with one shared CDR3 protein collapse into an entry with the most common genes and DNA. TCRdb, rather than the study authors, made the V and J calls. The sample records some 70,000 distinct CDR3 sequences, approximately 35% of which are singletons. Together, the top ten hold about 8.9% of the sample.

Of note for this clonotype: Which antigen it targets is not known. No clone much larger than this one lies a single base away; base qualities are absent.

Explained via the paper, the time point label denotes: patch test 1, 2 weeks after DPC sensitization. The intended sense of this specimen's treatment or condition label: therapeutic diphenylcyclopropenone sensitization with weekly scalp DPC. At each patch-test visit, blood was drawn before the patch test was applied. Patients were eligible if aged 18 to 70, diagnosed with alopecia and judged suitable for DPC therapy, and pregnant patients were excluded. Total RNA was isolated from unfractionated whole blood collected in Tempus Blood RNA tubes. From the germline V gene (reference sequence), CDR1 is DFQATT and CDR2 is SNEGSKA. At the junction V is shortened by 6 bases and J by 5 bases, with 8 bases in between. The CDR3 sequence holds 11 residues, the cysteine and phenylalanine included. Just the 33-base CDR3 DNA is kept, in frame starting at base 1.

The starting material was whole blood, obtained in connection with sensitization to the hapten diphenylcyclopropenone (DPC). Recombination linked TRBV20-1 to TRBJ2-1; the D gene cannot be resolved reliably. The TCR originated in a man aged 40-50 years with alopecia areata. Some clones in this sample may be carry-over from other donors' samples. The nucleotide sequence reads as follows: TGCAGTGCGAACAGAGACAATGAGCAGTTCTTC. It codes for CSANRDNEQFF.